The 32 T cell receptor beta chains presented below share a single source sample, sequenced in a study of regulatory T cells in long-lasting Graves disease. Time point noted: persistent/refractory GD, antithyroid drugs over 5 years with positive TRAb. Isolated PBMC RNA provided the starting material for the TCR library. Both iRepertoire HTBI primers and Arm-PCR of CDR3 regions were used to build the TCR beta libraries. TCRdb redid the calling of the multiplex PCR reads with MiXCR, one entry per CDR3 protein. The table shows fewer than 550,000 distinct CDR3 sequences, with approximately 21% occurring only once. Sequencing used peripheral blood mononuclear cells (PBMCs), obtained when the disease was refractory, from a patient treated with antithyroid drugs. All receptors derive from a female donor with Graves disease.

This clonotype showed up many times. The genes are TRBV11-3 and TRBJ2-2; 11 nucleotides line up with TRBD2. With 5 bases clipped from V and 3 bases from J, the junction kept 2 bases outside the gene matches. Germline V CDR1 and CDR2: SGHNT, YENEEA. The CDR3 has 15 amino acids. CDR3 residues: CASSILAGDTGELFF. The CDR3 nucleotides read TGTGCCAGCAGCATACTAGCGGGAGACACCGGGGAGCTGTTTTTT.

Only a few counts were recorded for this clonotype. This chain joins TRBV5-1 and TRBJ1-5, with a weak D call TRBD1 (6 bases). Germline loops: CDR1 SGHRS, CDR2 YFSETQ. V lost 3 bases and J lost 5, with 18 bases in between. The CDR3 loop spans 16 amino acids. The CDR3 reads CASSYLRDTFYQPQHF. The CDR3 region has the DNA TGCGCCAGCAGCTACCTCCGGGACACCTTCTATCAGCCCCAGCATTTT.

This clonotype showed up many times. This chain connects TRBV11-2 to TRBJ2-7; D uncertain. The CDR3 totals 13 residues. Germline CDR1 and CDR2: SGHAT and FQNNGV. The ends were cut back, 5 bases at V and 0 bases at J, with 8 bases in the middle. The CDR3 nucleotides are TGTGCCAGCAGCCCCCTGACCTCCTACGAGCAGTACTTC. The encoded protein is CASSPLTSYEQYF.

The gene calls are TRBV7-9 and TRBJ1-2; TRBD1 might be the D (5 bases). There are 13 residues in the CDR3. V dropped 0 bases and J dropped 4 bases, with 6 bases sitting between them. Germline loops: CDR1 SEHNR, CDR2 FQNEAQ (reference sequence). CDR3 residues: CASSLADSYGYTF. DNA of the CDR3: TGTGCCAGCAGCTTAGCTGACAGCTATGGCTACACCTTC.

This clonotype was seen only a few times. A read error may explain this, as a much larger clone is one base away. The V and J genes are TRBV20-1 and TRBJ1-1; 9 positions agree with TRBD1. V shed 6 bases, J shed 0 bases, and the junction held 5 bases outside the gene matches. The germline V gene has CDR1 DFQATT and CDR2 SNEGSKA (reference sequence). The CDR3 sequence is 14 residues long. The CDR3 here is CSATRTGVNTEAFF. The CDR3 nucleotides are TGCAGTGCAACCAGGACAGGGGTGAACACTGAAGCTTTCTTT.

This clonotype was picked up many times. The rearrangement joins TRBV7-9 to TRBJ2-7; 9 nucleotides align to TRBD2. The V segment lost 5 bases and the J segment 2 bases; nucleotides outside the gene matches: 19. Germline values: CDR1 SEHNR, CDR2 FQNEAQ (reference sequence). This CDR3 has 19 residues. In DNA form, the CDR3 reads TGTGCCAGCAGCCCGATAGAGGGTACTAGCGGGTACAACACCTACGAGCAGTACTTC. This codes for CASSPIEGTSGYNTYEQYF.

Details on this clonotype: A far larger clone lies a single base away; this is likely a read error. This chain connects TRBV5-4 to TRBJ1-1; the match to TRBD1 covers 7 bases. The germline gives CDR1 SGHNT, CDR2 YYREEE (reference sequence). V was clipped by 4 bases and J by 1 base; unmatched bases: 4. The CDR3 is 14 amino acids. The CDR3 loop reads CASSPTGKNTEAFF. The CDR3 region has the DNA TGTGCCAGCAGCCCGACAGGGAAGAACACTGAAGCTTTCTTT.

This clonotype was seen more than once but under ten times. V and J are TRBV6-2 or TRBV6-3 and TRBJ2-5, with 8 nucleotides matching TRBD2. Unmatched junction bases numbered 6, after V lost 4 bases and J lost 2 bases. CDR1 is MNHEY, CDR2 SVGEGT, per germline. This CDR3 is 15 amino acids long. This chain's CDR3 is CASSFLAGLQETQYF. The CDR3 nucleotides are TGTGCCAGCAGTTTTTTAGCGGGGCTGCAAGAGACCCAGTACTTC.

A few counts support this clonotype. The chain couples TRBV27 to TRBJ2-7; D gene ambiguous. The ends were cut back, 6 bases at V and 3 bases at J, with 21 bases in the middle. Germline V gene data show CDR1 as MNHEY and CDR2 as SMNVEV (reference sequence). This CDR3 has 16 residues. CDR3 sequence reads: CASSPDAYRASYEQYF. The CDR3 coding sequence is TGTGCCAGCAGCCCCGACGCCTATCGGGCAAGCTACGAGCAGTACTTC.

This clonotype was counted a few times. One junction end does not reproduce the germline sequence, and a read error may be involved. The V and J genes are TRBV9 and TRBJ1-2; TRBD1 matches at 7 bases. Germline V gene lookup returns CDR1 SGDLS and CDR2 YYNGEE. The CDR3 consists of 11 residues. The CDR3 sequence is CASSGQGPLSF. The CDR3 DNA sequence: TGTGCCAGCAGCGGACAGGGCCCACTCTCATTC.

This clonotype was counted between two and nine times. The V call is TRBV28, the J call TRBJ1-5, with 8 nucleotides matching TRBD1. V dropped 3 bases and J dropped 4; count of bases not matched to a gene: 8. This CDR3 region has 16 residues. Germline CDR1 and CDR2: MDHEN and SYDVKM. CDR3 in amino acids: CASSFLTGAVNQPQHF. The CDR3 DNA reads TGTGCCAGCAGTTTCTTGACAGGGGCCGTAAATCAGCCCCAGCATTTT.

This clonotype was seen at least ten times. This sequence joins TRBV29-1 and TRBJ2-4; D might be TRBD2 (6 bases). The ends were cut back, 1 base at V and 0 bases at J, with 10 bases in the middle. The CDR3 totals 15 residues. Germline assignment: CDR1 SQVTM and CDR2 ANQGSEA. The DNA for the CDR3 is TGCAGCGTTGAAGGGGGGGTCTTAGCCAAAAACATTCAGTACTTC. Translated: CSVEGGVLAKNIQYF.

This sequence joins TRBV3-1 and TRBJ2-7; 10 bases are shared with TRBD2. The CDR3 loop spans 16 amino acids. Germline CDR1 LGHDT, CDR2 YNNKEL (reference sequence). The V gene end was trimmed by 0 bases and the J gene end by 3 bases; junction bases not matched to a gene: 5. The CDR3 DNA reads as TGTGCCAGCAGCCAAGATCCTAGCGGGGGCCACTACGAGCAGTACTTC. Its protein product is CASSQDPSGGHYEQYF.

The chain couples TRBV12-3 or TRBV12-4 to TRBJ2-1, with 12 bases that match TRBD2. V trimming: 3 bases; J trimming: 6 bases; junction bases outside the gene matches: 12. The CDR3 covers 18 residues. The CDR3 is CASSLGKASGGGSNEQFF. The CDR3 coding sequence is TGTGCCAGCAGTTTGGGGAAGGCTAGCGGGGGGGGATCCAATGAGCAGTTCTTC.

The chain links TRBV6-1 to TRBJ1-1; D is unclear. This CDR3 has 14 residues. Trimming stripped 3 bases from V and 6 bases from J, with 14 bases between. The germline V gene encodes CDR1 MNHNS and CDR2 SASEGT. The DNA of the CDR3 is TGTGCCAGCAGTGAGTACGGCTTAATGGCTGAAGCTTTCTTT. It translates to CASSEYGLMAEAFF.

At least ten counts were recorded for this clonotype. The V and J genes are TRBV6-1 and TRBJ2-7; TRBD1 aligns across 8 bases. V lost 10 bases, J lost 3 bases, and 8 bases stayed unmatched. The CDR3 loop spans 13 amino acids. The germline V gene encodes CDR1 MNHNS and CDR2 SASEGT. CDR3 sequence reads: CAIKTGVSYEQYF. The CDR3 DNA follows: TGTGCCATCAAGACAGGGGTGAGCTACGAGCAGTACTTC.

The chain joins TRBV20-1 to TRBJ1-5; no firm D call. The germline gives CDR1 DFQATT, CDR2 SNEGSKA (reference sequence). The CDR3 is made up of 13 amino acids. V was clipped by 3 bases and J by 5 bases, with 11 bases between them. The CDR3 loop reads CSARPSTDQPQHF. CDR3 nucleotides: TGCAGTGCTAGGCCTAGTACCGATCAGCCCCAGCATTTT.

The chain carries TRBV3-1 and TRBJ1-3, with 9 bases aligning to TRBD1. Trimming took 4 bases from V and 4 from J; bases not matched to a gene: 11. Germline V lookup: CDR1 LGHDT, CDR2 YNNKEL (reference sequence). The CDR3 has 17 amino acids. The CDR3 region is CASSPSGTGIRGNTIYF. The DNA for the CDR3 is TGTGCCAGCAGCCCTTCCGGGACAGGGATAAGAGGAAACACCATATATTTT.

This clonotype turned up a few times. The CDR3 DNA sequence: TGTGCCACCACCCGGGCCGGGGACAATGAGCAGTTCTTC. As protein: CATTRAGDNEQFF. The rearrangement uses TRBV6-2 or TRBV6-3 and TRBJ2-1; the D gene is possibly TRBD2 (5 bases). Trimming left V 10 bases short and J 5 bases short, with 15 bases between. Germline V gene sequence: CDR1 MNHEY, CDR2 SVGEGT. There are 13 residues in the CDR3.

V gene TRBV28 combines with J gene TRBJ1-2; D is ambiguous. V was trimmed by 5 bases and J by 4 bases, leaving 11 bases between them. Germline CDR1 MDHEN, CDR2 SYDVKM. The CDR3 runs 13 residues. The CDR3 bases are TGTGCCAGCAGTACATACAGTGCCTATGGCTACACCTTC. Its protein is CASSTYSAYGYTF.

The chain couples TRBV4-1 to TRBJ2-5, with a weak D call TRBD1 (5 bases). Trimming pared 1 base from V and 5 bases from J, leaving 11 bases between. The CDR3 runs to 14 residues. Germline lookup yields CDR1 MGHRA and CDR2 YSYEKL. CDR3 DNA: TGCGCCAGCAGCCAAGCTCAAGGGGTGGAGACCCAGTACTTC. It codes for CASSQAQGVETQYF.

The CDR3 region is CASSLTPQGALETQYF. The CDR3 DNA reads as TGTGCCAGCAGCTTAACACCACAGGGGGCCTTGGAGACCCAGTACTTC. The chain couples TRBV7-3 to TRBJ2-5; the match to TRBD1 covers 9 bases. This CDR3 has 16 amino acids. Germline CDR1 is SGHTA and CDR2 is FQGTGA. V lost 0 bases and J lost 5; bases outside the gene matches: 7.

This clonotype was seen at least ten times. The chain recombines TRBV11-2 with TRBJ2-7, with TRBD1 matching over 9 bases. J gave up 1 base and V 2 bases, and 6 bases lay outside the gene matches. The germline CDR1 and CDR2 sequences are SGHAT and FQNNGV. CDR3 length: 16 amino acids. The CDR3 region is CASSLIGGQGSYEQYF. CDR3 in DNA: TGTGCCAGCAGCTTAATCGGGGGACAGGGTTCCTACGAGCAGTACTTC.

This clonotype was found many times. The rearrangement links TRBV11-2 to TRBJ2-7; TRBD2 aligns across 11 bases. This CDR3 spans 14 amino acids. Losses at the gene ends were 6 bases for V and 6 bases for J; bases not matched to a gene: 7. The germline CDR1 and CDR2 sequences are SGHAT and FQNNGV. CDR3 protein: CASRSLAGAPEQYF. In DNA, the CDR3 is TGTGCCAGCAGGTCACTAGCGGGAGCTCCCGAGCAGTACTTC.

This clonotype was recorded a few times. The chain has TRBV20-1 and TRBJ1-5; maybe TRBD1 (5 bases). The germline V and J ends were trimmed by 3 bases and 5 bases, with 11 bases remaining between them. The CDR3 covers 13 residues. From germline, CDR1 is DFQATT and CDR2 SNEGSKA (reference sequence). CDR3 protein: CSASPDTDQPQHF. CDR3 sequence (DNA): TGCAGTGCTAGCCCGGACACTGATCAGCCCCAGCATTTT.

This clonotype was seen at least ten times. V and J are TRBV6-1 and TRBJ1-2, with D perhaps TRBD1 (6 bases). CDR1 MNHNS and CDR2 SASEGT come from the germline V gene. Trimming removed 5 bases from V and 4 bases from J, with 14 bases in between. The CDR3 length is 14 residues. DNA of the CDR3: TGTGCCAGCAGTCCAGCCGGGACAATCTATGGCTACACCTTC. It translates to CASSPAGTIYGYTF.

This clonotype was seen repeatedly, ten times or more. The chain carries TRBV6-2 or TRBV6-3 and TRBJ2-4; 7 nucleotides align to TRBD1. CDR1 MNHEY and CDR2 SVGEGT come from the germline V gene. This CDR3 comprises 16 residues. J was trimmed by 3 bases and V by 0 bases; bases with no gene match: 5. The CDR3 spells CASSYSGQTHKNIQYF. In nucleotides, the CDR3 is TGTGCCAGCAGTTACTCGGGACAGACACACAAAAACATTCAGTACTTC.

This clonotype showed up many times. The chain couples TRBV15 to TRBJ1-2, with TRBD1 matching 9 bases. This CDR3 spans 13 amino acids. The ends lost 3 bases at V and 5 bases at J; junction bases unmatched: 1. CDR1 LNHNV and CDR2 YYDKDF come from the germline V gene (reference sequence). The CDR3 DNA reads as TGTGCCACCAGCAGCGGGACAGGGTATGGCTACACCTTC. Its translation is CATSSGTGYGYTF.

This clonotype appeared many times. V is TRBV12-5 and J is TRBJ1-2, with no clear D. Germline V lookup: CDR1 LGHNT, CDR2 FRNRAP. The CDR3 runs to 17 residues. V lost 6 bases, J lost 0 bases, and 20 bases lay in between. The CDR3 DNA sequence: TGTGCTAGTGGCTCTTCCCCTCCCGTCGGATCTAACTATGGCTACACCTTC. The encoded protein is CASGSSPPVGSNYGYTF.

This clonotype has at least ten counts. The gene calls are TRBV28 and TRBJ2-7; 9 bases fit TRBD2. Germline values: CDR1 MDHEN, CDR2 SYDVKM. This CDR3 has 15 amino acids. V lost 6 bases to trimming and J lost 3 bases; unmatched junction nucleotides: 9. The CDR3 sequence is CASSQTSGYLYEQYF. The DNA of the CDR3 is TGTGCCAGCAGCCAGACTAGCGGATACCTCTACGAGCAGTACTTC.

Many counts were recorded for this clonotype. V is TRBV6-5 and J is TRBJ1-5; 7 bases are shared with TRBD1. Germline assignment: CDR1 MNHEY and CDR2 SVGAGI. The CDR3 extends over 16 amino acids. V gave up 2 bases and J gave up 3 bases; unmatched junction bases: 7. The CDR3 DNA reads TGTGCCAGCAGTTACCAATGGGACAGCAACAATCAGCCCCAGCATTTT. It codes for CASSYQWDSNNQPQHF.

The chain employs TRBV29-1 and TRBJ1-1; a possible D gene is TRBD1 (6 bases). With 4 bases removed from V and 1 base from J, the gap between germline ends came to 13 bases. The CDR3 is 14 residues long. CDR1 and CDR2 from the germline V gene are SQVTM and ANQGSEA. The chain's CDR3 is CSVGGRLSNTEAFF. DNA of the CDR3: TGCAGCGTTGGGGGGCGGCTCTCGAACACTGAAGCTTTCTTT.